This entry lists 18 T cell receptor beta chains sequenced from one sample in a study of tumor and adjacent non-tumor tissue in lung cancer. The library came from three nested PCR rounds adapted from ARM-PCR protocols. TCRdb itself ran the multiplex PCR reads through MiXCR, one entry per CDR3 protein. The sample lists under 100,000 distinct CDR3 sequences, around three fifths occurring once. This sample's RNA came from whole unsorted tissue. The sample comprised lung tumor tissue. The receptors here all came from a man in his 70s with non-small cell lung cancer.

This clonotype was seen a few times. This may be a read error: a much more frequent sequence differs by one nucleotide. The J gene is TRBJ2-7, the V gene TRBV6-1, with D perhaps assigned TRBD1 or TRBD2 (5 bases each). Germline-derived CDR1 and CDR2 are MNHNS and SASEGT. V lost 6 bases and J lost 5, with 14 bases in between. The CDR3 length is 13 residues. The CDR3 DNA follows: TGTGCCAGCAGCATAAGGTGGGACCACGAGCAGTACTTC. This sequence encodes CASSIRWDHEQYF.

The rearrangement joins TRBV28 to TRBJ2-4; 7 bases map to TRBD1. With V trimmed by 6 bases and J by 7 bases, 15 bases remained unmatched. From germline, CDR1 is MDHEN and CDR2 SYDVKM. CDR3 length: 16 amino acids. The CDR3 DNA sequence: TGTGCCAGCAGATCAGGATCCGAACAGGGGATCAACATTCAGTACTTC. This codes for CASRSGSEQGINIQYF.

This clonotype was detected ten times or more. V is TRBV7-8 and J is TRBJ1-1, with a weak D call TRBD1 (6 bases). Germline V gene sequence: CDR1 SGHVS, CDR2 FQNEAQ. This CDR3 comprises 15 residues. V shed 5 bases and J shed 3 bases, with 16 bases lying between them. The CDR3 DNA is TGTGCCAGCAGCCCAACGAGGCAGGGGTACACTGAAGCTTTCTTT. Amino acid sequence: CASSPTRQGYTEAFF.

There are a few counts of this clonotype. This may stem from a read error, because a much larger clone lies one nucleotide away. This chain uses TRBV4-1 with TRBJ2-1; no definite D call. The CDR3 contains 15 residues. CDR1 and CDR2 (germline): MGHRA, YSYEKL. Here the CDR3 DNA reads TGCGCCAGCAGCCTAGAGCAGACTGCCTACAATGTGCAGTTCTTC. Translating it yields CASSLEQTAYNVQFF.

The chain is built from TRBV7-8 and TRBJ1-5; possibly TRBD1 for D (5 bases). Germline-derived CDR1 and CDR2 are SGHVS and FQNEAQ. With 5 bases removed from V and 5 bases from J, the gap between germline ends came to 13 bases. The CDR3 loop spans 14 amino acids. The CDR3, as DNA: TGTGCCAGCAGCCCCCCGGAAGGGGATCAGCCCCAGCATTTT. Translating it yields CASSPPEGDQPQHF.

There are a few counts of this clonotype. A junction end diverges from the germline sequence, so it may reflect a read error. This chain links TRBV6-5 with TRBJ2-6; TRBD2 might be the D (6 bases). The CDR3 has 17 residues. Germline CDR1 MNHEY, CDR2 SVGAGI. The CDR3, as DNA: TGTGACAGCAGTTCCATATATCGGGGGATTAGGGTCAACGTCCTGACTTTC. This translates into CDSSSIYRGIRVNVLTF.

This clonotype ranks as medium-sized. V gene TRBV5-1 combines with J gene TRBJ2-7; D may be TRBD1 or TRBD2 (6 bases each). Germline CDR1 SGHRS, CDR2 YFSETQ. The CDR3 runs 15 residues. Deletions cut 1 base from V and 3 bases from J, with 14 bases between. This CDR3 reads CASSLSPGAGYEQYF. DNA for the CDR3: TGCGCCAGCAGCTTGTCACCGGGGGCCGGCTACGAGCAGTACTTC.

The chain is built from TRBV29-1 and TRBJ2-3; no clear D gene. The V end was cut by 2 bases, the J end by 7 bases, with 13 bases between. CDR1 and CDR2 from the germline V gene are SQVTM and ANQGSEA. CDR3 length: 13 amino acids. DNA of the CDR3: TGCAGCGTTGAACCGGAAGGGCCAAATACGCAGTATTTT. It codes for CSVEPEGPNTQYF.

This clonotype came up many times. The CDR3 loop is CASSQEPGRQPQHF. In DNA, the CDR3 is TGCGCCAGCAGCCAAGAGCCGGGGAGGCAGCCCCAGCATTTT. V usage is TRBV4-1 and J usage is TRBJ1-5; unclear D gene. Trimming shortened V by 0 bases and J by 7 bases, and 10 bases separated the two germline ends. CDR3 length equals 14 residues. CDR1 is MGHRA and CDR2 is YSYEKL in the germline V gene.

The rearrangement links TRBV11-1 to TRBJ2-6; D could derive from TRBD1 or TRBD2 (5 bases each). The V end lost 8 bases, the J end lost 19 bases, and 30 bases lay between the germline ends. Germline V gives CDR1 SGHAT, CDR2 FQDESV (reference sequence). The CDR3 totals 15 residues. This CDR3 reads CASCLMGTGANVPTF. CDR3 in DNA: TGTGCCAGCTGCCTTATGGGGACCGGGGCCAACGTCCCTACTTTC.

A note on this clonotype: A much larger clone lies a single base off, so this may be a read error. The CDR3 reads CASSEGYETHYF. CDR3 DNA sequence: TGTGCCAGCAGTGAAGGTTACGAGACCCACTACTTC. The chain has TRBV6-1 and TRBJ2-5; D is ambiguous. In germline, CDR1 is MNHNS, CDR2 SASEGT. CDR3 length: 12 amino acids.

Notes on this clonotype: The germline gene is not matched at one end of the junction; a read error may be the cause. This chain links TRBV6-1 with TRBJ2-3; 10 bases align to TRBD2. The CDR3 is 18 residues long. The germline CDR1 and CDR2 sequences are MNHNS and SASEGT. The CDR3 DNA sequence: TGTGCCTGCAGTGAAGCGGGAGGGAGAGGACGTGACACAGATACGCAGTATTTT. Its protein is CACSEAGGRGRDTDTQYF.

This clonotype was recorded at least ten times. This sequence joins TRBV5-1 and TRBJ2-5; D is uncertain. V gave up 2 bases and J gave up 7 bases, with 12 bases separating them. Germline values: CDR1 SGHRS, CDR2 YFSETQ. The CDR3 has 13 amino acids. The CDR3 DNA is TGCGCCAGCAGCTTCTCCGTGAGTGGGACCCAGTACTTC. Translating it yields CASSFSVSGTQYF.

In regard to this clonotype: Since the CDR3 does not end with the conserved phenylalanine or tryptophan, this likely comes from a read error. The chain uses TRBV5-1 and TRBJ2-3; a possible D gene is TRBD2 (6 bases). Germline CDR1 SGHRS, CDR2 YFSETQ. This CDR3 spans 15 amino acids. The CDR3: CTSSFSGGYGDTQYL. In DNA form, the CDR3 reads TGCACCAGCAGCTTTTCAGGAGGGTATGGGGATACGCAGTATCTT.

With regard to this clonotype: Just one base apart from a much larger clone, this may be a read error. The rearrangement joins TRBV7-8 to TRBJ1-5; D remains unclear. The CDR3 has 13 residues. The germline V gene encodes CDR1 SGHVS and CDR2 FQNEAQ. Here the CDR3 DNA reads TGTGCCAGCAGCTCCTCCGGGTATCAGCCCCATCATTTT. Translated, it gives CASSSSGYQPHHF. The complete variable domain, with remaining parts taken from reference TRBV7-8 and TRBJ1-5, reads GAGVSQSPRYKVAKRGQDVALRCDPISGHVSLFWYQQALGQGPEFLTYFQNEAQLDKSGLPSDRFFAERPEGSVSTLKIQRTQQEDSAVYLCASSSSGYQPHHFGDGTRLSIL.

In this sample, this clonotype turned up once. The rearrangement links TRBV4-1 to TRBJ1-5; 10 bases map to TRBD1. CDR1 is MGHRA and CDR2 is YSYEKL in the germline V gene. V was clipped by 1 base and J by 6 bases; unmatched bases: 6. This CDR3 is 16 amino acids long. The CDR3 sequence: CASSQVGQGNCQPQHF. Written as DNA, the CDR3 is TGCGCCAGCAGCCAAGTGGGACAGGGGAACTGTCAGCCCCAGCATTTT.

Remarks on this clonotype: The final CDR3 position lacks the conserved phenylalanine or tryptophan, pointing to a likely read error. The chain has TRBV11-2 and TRBJ2-7, with a weak D call TRBD2 (5 bases). The CDR3 loop spans 14 amino acids. Germline V gene data show CDR1 as SGHAT and CDR2 as FQNNGV. Deletions cut 6 bases from V and 1 base from J, with 13 bases between. The CDR3 sequence: CASRLSGLSYEQYL. The CDR3 DNA reads TGTGCCAGCAGGTTAAGCGGTCTTTCCTACGAGCAGTACCTC.

This clonotype appeared once. A much larger clonotype is one base distant, so this may be a read error. Without the conserved terminal phenylalanine or tryptophan, this CDR3 likely stems from a read error. The DNA is omitted, as the CDR3 cannot be located on it reliably, and the CDR3 follows TCRdb's listing. J is TRBJ2-7 and V is TRBV7-9; TRBD1 is the table's D call and was not checked against the DNA. The CDR3 totals 9 residues, both ends included. Germline V CDR1 and CDR2: SEHNR, FQNEAQ (reference sequence). The CDR3 reads CVSSLEQGG.